The 23 T cell receptor beta chains given below trace back to one sample, sequenced in a study of response to subunit inactivated influenza vaccine (dated by TCRdb to between 2017 and 2018). The library was generated by RT-PCR. The data were produced on an Illumina HiSeq 2500. TCRdb reworked the public reads: Q25 trimming with fastp, MiXCR clone assembly, productive beta chains retained. Every distinct CDR3 protein forms one entry, paired with its most common genes and DNA. The sample table contains a few hundred thousand distinct CDR3 sequences; only one count was recorded for 20% to 25% of them. Clones ranked in the top ten supply roughly 10% of the sample. Here the sequenced sample was PBMCs from blood, taken about 20 months after vaccination. The receptors originated from a man in his fifties or sixties who received an inactivated influenza vaccine. Donor details come from another sample of the same person, matched by shared clones.

The table lists this clonotype with a few counts. This chain joins TRBV30 and TRBJ1-5; no firm D call. This CDR3 region has 13 residues. V lost 2 bases and J lost 4, with 9 bases in between. Germline CDR1 GTSNPN, CDR2 SVGIG (reference sequence). As DNA, the CDR3 is TGTGCCTGGAGTAACCGGGAAAATCAGCCCCAGCATTTT. This codes for CAWSNRENQPQHF. Combining the CDR3 with reference TRBV30 and TRBJ1-5 gives the whole variable domain SQTIHQWPATLVQPVGSPLSLECTVEGTSNPNLYWYRQAAGRGLQLLFYSVGIGQISSEVPQNLSASRPQDRQFILSSKKLLLSDSGFYLCAWSNRENQPQHFGDGTRLSIL.

This clonotype came up a few times. The chain links TRBV27 to TRBJ1-1; D gene ambiguous. CDR3 size: 14 residues. V lost 5 bases and J lost 4, with 14 bases in between. CDR1 is MNHEY, CDR2 SMNVEV, per germline (reference sequence). The CDR3 is CASSPWSGPTEAFF. The CDR3 DNA is TGTGCCAGCAGTCCGTGGAGTGGGCCCACTGAAGCTTTCTTT.

V usage is TRBV7-2 and J usage is TRBJ2-1; D not certain. Germline CDR1 and CDR2: SGHTA and FQGNSA. The CDR3 consists of 14 residues. V was trimmed by 5 bases and J by 0 bases, leaving 8 bases between them. The CDR3 DNA reads as TGTGCCAGCAGCCACGATAGCTCCTACAATGAGCAGTTCTTC. Encoded protein: CASSHDSSYNEQFF.

This clonotype occurred a few times. The chain combines TRBV7-9 with TRBJ1-1, with D unresolved. There are 14 residues in the CDR3. Germline V gene data show CDR1 as SEHNR and CDR2 as FQNEAQ (reference sequence). V lost 5 bases and J 0 bases, leaving 10 bases between the germline ends. CDR3 protein: CASSPLIVNTEAFF. DNA for the CDR3: TGTGCCAGCAGCCCATTGATCGTGAACACTGAAGCTTTCTTT.

The gene calls are TRBV27 and TRBJ2-1; TRBD2 aligns across 9 bases. CDR1 is MNHEY, CDR2 SMNVEV, per germline (reference sequence). The CDR3 totals 16 residues. V dropped 5 bases and J dropped 8; count of bases not matched to a gene: 13. Here the CDR3 reads CASSPMGLAGIHEQFF. For the CDR3, the DNA is TGTGCCAGCAGTCCAATGGGGCTAGCGGGAATCCATGAGCAGTTCTTC.

The chain employs TRBV29-1 and TRBJ2-7; TRBD2 matches 7 bases. The CDR3 is made up of 14 amino acids. After removal of 0 bases from V and 9 bases from J, the junction contained 11 bases not matched to a gene. Germline V CDR1 and CDR2: SQVTM, ANQGSEA. The CDR3 sequence: CSVEDRGTTEGQYF. CDR3 nucleotides: TGCAGCGTTGAAGATCGGGGGACTACCGAAGGGCAGTACTTC.

This clonotype has more than one count but fewer than ten. The chain recombines TRBV4-3 with TRBJ1-1, with TRBD1 matching over 9 bases. Germline loops: CDR1 LGHNA, CDR2 YSLEER. CDR3 length equals 20 residues. V gave up 0 bases and J gave up 1 base; unmatched junction bases: 15. This CDR3 reads CASSQDIPGTGHRRNTEAFF. CDR3 coding DNA: TGCGCCAGCAGCCAAGACATTCCCGGGACAGGGCACAGGCGGAACACTGAAGCTTTCTTT.

This clonotype appeared a few times. This chain joins TRBV15 and TRBJ1-1; 12 nucleotides line up with TRBD1. After removal of 1 base from V and 5 bases from J, the junction contained 5 bases not matched to a gene. The germline V gene has CDR1 LNHNV and CDR2 YYDKDF (reference sequence). The CDR3 runs to 16 residues. The CDR3 reads CATSRARDRGRTEAFF. Written as DNA, the CDR3 is TGTGCCACCAGCAGAGCTCGGGACAGGGGGCGGACTGAAGCTTTCTTT.

V gene TRBV4-3 combines with J gene TRBJ2-1, with TRBD1 matching 9 bases. This CDR3 spans 17 amino acids. The V gene's germline CDR1 is LGHNA and CDR2 YSLEER. Losses at the gene ends were 0 bases for V and 1 base for J; bases not matched to a gene: 4. The CDR3 loop is CASSQDLGTGSYNEQFF. CDR3 sequence (DNA): TGCGCCAGCAGCCAAGATTTAGGGACAGGGTCCTACAATGAGCAGTTCTTC.

This clonotype turned up a few times. This sequence joins TRBV28 and TRBJ1-6, with a possible D match to TRBD1 (5 bases). CDR1 and CDR2 (germline): MDHEN, SYDVKM. V gave up 3 bases and J gave up 13 bases, with 10 bases separating them. The CDR3 is 12 amino acids. CDR3 residues: CASSFPGVPLHF. DNA of the CDR3: TGTGCCAGCAGTTTCCCGGGGGTTCCCCTCCACTTT.

In this sample, this clonotype turned up many times. The rearrangement joins TRBV3-1 to TRBJ2-5; D assignment may be TRBD1 or TRBD2 (6 bases each). Trimming shortened V by 1 base and J by 5 bases, and 11 bases separated the two germline ends. The CDR3 totals 14 residues. Germline lookup yields CDR1 LGHDT and CDR2 YNNKEL (reference sequence). The CDR3 DNA reads as TGTGCCAGCAGCCAAGCGGGGGCAGGCGAGACCCAGTACTTC. It specifies CASSQAGAGETQYF.

The chain has TRBV4-2 and TRBJ2-7, with D hard to call. V gave up 0 bases and J gave up 4 bases, with 7 bases separating them. The CDR3 contains 13 residues. CDR1 and CDR2 from the germline V gene are LGHNA and YNFKEQ. The CDR3 spells CASSQDPEYEQYF. The CDR3 bases are TGTGCCAGCAGCCAAGATCCAGAATACGAGCAGTACTTC.

This clonotype was seen a few times. CDR3 coding DNA: TGTGCCAGCAGCTTATCTGGGGGATCCCTCCACTTT. Residues: CASSLSGGSLHF. The V and J genes are TRBV7-8 and TRBJ1-6, with D perhaps TRBD1 (5 bases). Trimming cost V 2 bases and J 14 bases, with 10 bases left between them. This CDR3 spans 12 amino acids. In germline, CDR1 is SGHVS, CDR2 FQNEAQ.

This rearrangement joins TRBV29-1 to TRBJ1-4; TRBD1 aligns across 11 bases. CDR1 and CDR2 (germline): SQVTM, ANQGSEA. The CDR3 is made up of 15 amino acids. J gave up 7 bases and V 4 bases, and 8 bases lay outside the gene matches. The CDR3 region is CSVAAAGTGGEKLFF. CDR3 nucleotides: TGCAGCGTTGCTGCCGCCGGGACAGGGGGTGAAAAACTGTTTTTT.

This chain joins TRBV5-1 and TRBJ2-5; D not resolved. The CDR3 covers 15 residues. V shed 0 bases and J shed 1 base, with 10 bases lying between them. The germline gives CDR1 SGHRS, CDR2 YFSETQ. CDR3 DNA sequence: TGCGCCAGCAGCTTGGACCCCCGCCCCCAAGAGACCCAGTACTTC. As protein: CASSLDPRPQETQYF.

This clonotype was recorded at least ten times. CDR3 sequence: CASSPPPITDTQYF. Written as DNA, the CDR3 is TGTGCCAGCAGCCCCCCGCCTATCACAGATACGCAGTATTTT. The V and J genes are TRBV7-2 and TRBJ2-3; D unresolved. V was trimmed by 5 bases and J by 2 bases, leaving 11 bases between them. CDR3 size: 14 residues. Germline lookup yields CDR1 SGHTA and CDR2 FQGNSA.

J is TRBJ1-5 and V is TRBV5-1; the match to TRBD1 covers 9 bases. The CDR3 covers 16 residues. Losses at the gene ends were 0 bases for V and 5 bases for J; bases not matched to a gene: 6. Germline CDR1 is SGHRS and CDR2 is YFSETQ. CDR3 amino acids: CASSLGTTGGDQPQHF. CDR3 DNA sequence: TGCGCCAGCAGCTTGGGAACGACAGGGGGTGATCAGCCCCAGCATTTT.

In its sample, this clonotype was seen many times. This chain uses TRBV28 with TRBJ1-2; perhaps TRBD1 as D (5 bases). This CDR3 is 14 amino acids long. Germline CDR1 and CDR2: MDHEN and SYDVKM. With 6 bases removed from V and 0 bases from J, the gap between germline ends came to 11 bases. CDR3 DNA sequence: TGTGCCAGCAGATCGGGGGAAGCTAACTATGGCTACACCTTC. It yields the protein CASRSGEANYGYTF.

This clonotype was seen a few times. The chain is built from TRBV12-3 or TRBV12-4 and TRBJ1-5, with D maybe TRBD1 (6 bases). Trimming took 1 base from V and 5 from J, leaving 9 bases between them. This CDR3 region has 14 residues. CDR3 in amino acids: CASSLEQGYQPQHF. The CDR3 region has the DNA TGTGCCAGCAGTTTAGAACAGGGTTATCAGCCCCAGCATTTT.

The chain carries TRBV4-3 and TRBJ2-3; D is unclear. This CDR3 comprises 16 residues. CDR1 and CDR2 from the germline V gene are LGHNA and YSLEER. Deletions cut 0 bases from V and 2 bases from J, with 12 bases between. The CDR3 is CASSQEAGPPTDTQYF. The DNA for the CDR3 is TGCGCCAGCAGCCAAGAAGCAGGACCCCCCACAGATACGCAGTATTTT.

The table lists this clonotype with a few counts. CDR3 residues: CASSLPKGTEAFF. CDR3 bases: TGCGCCAGCAGCTTGCCTAAGGGCACTGAAGCTTTCTTT. The chain links TRBV5-1 to TRBJ1-1, with unresolved D. V lost 1 base to trimming and J lost 4 bases, with 8 bases between them. CDR1 SGHRS and CDR2 YFSETQ come from the germline V gene. The CDR3 spans 13 residues.

This clonotype was observed many times. The J gene is TRBJ2-2, the V gene TRBV13; D is possibly TRBD1 (5 bases). Germline CDR1 PRHDT, CDR2 FYEKMQ (reference sequence). This CDR3 spans 13 amino acids. Deletions cut 5 bases from V and 4 bases from J, with 8 bases between. In DNA form, the CDR3 reads TGTGCCAGCAGCGCCAGGGTCACCGGGGAGCTGTTTTTT. Protein product: CASSARVTGELFF.

Comment on this clonotype: At one of its ends the junction is not consistent with the germline gene, which may arise from a read error. The CDR3 loop is CASSYTESFF. The CDR3 bases are TGTGCCAGCAGTTACACTGAATCTTTCTTT. The chain joins TRBV6-6 to TRBJ1-1; D ambiguous. Per the germline V gene, CDR1 is MNHNY and CDR2 is SVGAGI (reference sequence). The CDR3 runs 10 residues.